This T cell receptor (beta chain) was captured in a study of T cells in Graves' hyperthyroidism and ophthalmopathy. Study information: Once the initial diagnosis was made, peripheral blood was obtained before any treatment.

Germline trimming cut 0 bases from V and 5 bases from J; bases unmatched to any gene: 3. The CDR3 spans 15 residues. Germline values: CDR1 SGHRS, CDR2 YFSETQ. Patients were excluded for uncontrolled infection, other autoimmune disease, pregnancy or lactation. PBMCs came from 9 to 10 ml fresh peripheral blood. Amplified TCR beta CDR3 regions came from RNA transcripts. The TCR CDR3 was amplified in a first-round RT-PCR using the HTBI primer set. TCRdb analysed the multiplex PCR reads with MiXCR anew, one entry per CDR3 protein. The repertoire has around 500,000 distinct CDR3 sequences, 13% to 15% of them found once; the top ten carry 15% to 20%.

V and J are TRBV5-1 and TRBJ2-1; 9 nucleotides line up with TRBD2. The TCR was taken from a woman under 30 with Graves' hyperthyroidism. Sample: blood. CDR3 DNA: TGCGCCAGCAGCTTGGCCGGACTAGCGAACAATGAGCAGTTCTTC. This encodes CASSLAGLANNEQFF.